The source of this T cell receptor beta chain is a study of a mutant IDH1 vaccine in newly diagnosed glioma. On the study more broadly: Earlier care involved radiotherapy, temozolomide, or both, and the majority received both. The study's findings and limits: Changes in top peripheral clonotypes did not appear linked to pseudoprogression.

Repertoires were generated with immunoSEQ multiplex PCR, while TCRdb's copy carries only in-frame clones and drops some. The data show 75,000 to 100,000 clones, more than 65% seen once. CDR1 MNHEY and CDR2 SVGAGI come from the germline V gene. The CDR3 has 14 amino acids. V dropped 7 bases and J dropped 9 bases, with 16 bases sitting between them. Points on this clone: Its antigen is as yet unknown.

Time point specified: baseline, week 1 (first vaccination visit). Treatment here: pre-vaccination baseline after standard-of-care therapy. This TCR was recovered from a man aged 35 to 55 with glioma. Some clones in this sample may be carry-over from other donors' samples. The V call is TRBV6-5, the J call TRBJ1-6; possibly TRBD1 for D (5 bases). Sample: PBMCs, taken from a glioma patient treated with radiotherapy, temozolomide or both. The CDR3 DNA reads TGTGCCAGCACCACCCTGGGACGTTTTTCACCCCTCCACTTT. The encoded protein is CASTTLGRFSPLHF.